Each of the 9 T cell receptor beta chains below was sequenced from the same sample in a study of cytomegalovirus exposure and HLA in healthy donors. PCR amplification relied on 60 Vbeta primers (plus 13 Jbeta primers). The table came from immunoSEQ multiplex PCR; TCRdb's copy has only in-frame clones and leaves some out. The data contain roughly 250,000 clones, under 90% of them singletons. Sequencing was performed on PBMCs. The receptors originated from a girl aged 2 to 9 in good health and CMV-seronegative.

This chain connects TRBV7-9 to TRBJ2-5, with D possibly TRBD1 on 6 matching bases. The J call is doubtful: the DNA matches TRBJ2-7 better. The V gene's germline CDR1 is SEHNR and CDR2 FQNEAQ (reference sequence). This CDR3 has 14 residues. The CDR3 loop is CASSPGQGLHEQYF. CDR3 coding DNA: TGTGCCAGCAGCCCGGGCCAGGGGCTACACGAGCAGTACTTC.

This rearrangement joins TRBV9 to TRBJ2-6, with 8 nucleotides matching TRBD2. The CDR3 totals 20 residues. V trimming: 4 bases; J trimming: 3 bases; junction bases outside the gene matches: 18. Per the germline V gene, CDR1 is SGDLS and CDR2 is YYNGEE. CDR3 nucleotide sequence: TGTGCCAGCAGCCCCCGGGGGTCTAGCGGGCTGGCCATTGGGGCCAACGTCCTGACTTTC. It yields the protein CASSPRGSSGLAIGANVLTF.

The J gene is TRBJ2-1, the V gene TRBV5-1, with TRBD2 matching over 10 bases. The CDR3 totals 14 residues. After removal of 4 bases from V and 5 bases from J, the junction contained 3 bases not matched to a gene. CDR1 is SGHRS, CDR2 YFSETQ, per germline. The CDR3 nucleotides read TGCGCCAGCAGCACTAGCGGGACGGACAATGAGCAGTTCTTC. It translates to CASSTSGTDNEQFF.

The chain uses TRBV20-1 and TRBJ2-7, with a weak D call TRBD1 (6 bases). V gave up 2 bases and J gave up 4 bases, with 6 bases separating them. Germline CDR1 and CDR2: DFQATT and SNEGSKA (reference sequence). The CDR3 has 11 residues. CDR3 in amino acids: CSARRGYEQYF. DNA for the CDR3: TGCAGTGCTAGAAGGGGGTACGAGCAGTACTTC.

This clone was observed a few times. The rearrangement uses TRBV5-1 and TRBJ2-2, with a weak D call TRBD2 (5 bases). The CDR3 has 16 residues. V was pared by 1 base and J by 4 bases, with 14 bases between. Germline CDR1 reads SGHRS; CDR2 reads YFSETQ. CDR3 amino acids: CASSLIAGGGTGELFF. The CDR3 nucleotides are TGCGCCAGCAGCTTGATCGCGGGTGGTGGCACCGGGGAGCTGTTTTTT.

The chain employs TRBV28 and TRBJ1-3; D not resolved. V was shortened by 8 bases and J by 0 bases, with 8 bases between the two germline ends. The CDR3 spans 13 residues. Germline V gene lookup returns CDR1 MDHEN and CDR2 SYDVKM. The chain's CDR3 is CASGLSSGNTIYF. CDR3 bases: TGTGCCAGCGGTCTTAGCTCTGGAAACACCATATATTTT. The entire variable domain, with the rest obtained from reference TRBV28 and TRBJ1-3, is as follows: DVKVTQSSRYLVKRTGEKVFLECVQDMDHENMFWYRQDPGLGLRLIYFSYDVKMKEKGDIPEGYSVSREKKERFSLILESASTNQTSMYLCASGLSSGNTIYFGEGSWLTVV.

This chain connects TRBV4-1 to TRBJ2-1; D is possibly TRBD1 (5 bases). This CDR3 comprises 14 residues. Germline-derived CDR1 and CDR2 are MGHRA and YSYEKL. V lost 1 base and J lost 7, with 11 bases in between. CDR3 in DNA: TGCGCCAGCAGCCAAGGACAGTTGGGGAATGAGCAGTTCTTC. Translated, it gives CASSQGQLGNEQFF.

V is TRBV10-3 and J is TRBJ2-2; TRBD1 matches 9 bases. Trimming cost V 6 bases and J 2 bases; bases outside gene matches: 4. In germline, CDR1 is ENHRY, CDR2 SYGVKD. The CDR3 extends over 15 amino acids. The CDR3 is CAISRDRANTGELFF. CDR3 sequence (DNA): TGTGCCATCAGCCGGGACAGGGCCAACACCGGGGAGCTGTTTTTT.

The table lists this clone with a count of one. The chain combines TRBV9 with TRBJ2-1; 8 bases agree with TRBD2. The V segment lost 3 bases and the J segment 0 bases; nucleotides outside the gene matches: 2. CDR1 SGDLS and CDR2 YYNGEE come from the germline V gene. CDR3 size: 15 residues. The DNA of the CDR3 is TGTGCCAGCAGCGGCGGGGGGTCCTCCTACAATGAGCAGTTCTTC. Its protein is CASSGGGSSYNEQFF.